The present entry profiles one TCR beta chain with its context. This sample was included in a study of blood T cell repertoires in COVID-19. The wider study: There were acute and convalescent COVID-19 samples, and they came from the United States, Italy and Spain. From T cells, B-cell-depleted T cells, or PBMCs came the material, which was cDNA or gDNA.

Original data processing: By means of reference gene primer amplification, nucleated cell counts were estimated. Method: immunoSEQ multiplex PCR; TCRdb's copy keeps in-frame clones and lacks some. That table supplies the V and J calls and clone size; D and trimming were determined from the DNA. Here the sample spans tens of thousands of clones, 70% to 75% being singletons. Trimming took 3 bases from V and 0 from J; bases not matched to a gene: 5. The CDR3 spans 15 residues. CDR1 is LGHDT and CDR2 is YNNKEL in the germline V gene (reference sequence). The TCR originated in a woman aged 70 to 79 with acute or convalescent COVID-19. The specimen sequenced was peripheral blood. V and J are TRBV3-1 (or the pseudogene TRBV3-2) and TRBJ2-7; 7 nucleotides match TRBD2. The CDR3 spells CASSHCGSSSYEQYF. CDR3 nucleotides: TGTGCCAGCAGCCACTGCGGGAGTAGCTCCTACGAGCAGTACTTC.